The entry below describes one TCR beta chain. The data were obtained in a study of T-cell memory formation after mild COVID-19. MiXCR was run by TCRdb on the 5' RACE reads, yielding one entry per CDR3 protein. The table records 400,000 to 500,000 distinct CDR3 sequences, about 20% of them present only once. The V gene's germline CDR1 is LGHNA and CDR2 YSLEER. CDR3 length: 13 residues. The germline V and J ends were trimmed by 4 bases and 6 bases, with 13 bases remaining between them. The V call is TRBV4-3, the J call TRBJ2-7; a weak D match, TRBD2 (5 bases). The receptor's source is a man younger than 35 who had mild COVID-19 (a few samples of this study predate the infection). Cell type and time point are not known. The sequenced sample consisted of PBMCs or a T cell subset sorted from them (not recorded which). In DNA form, the CDR3 reads TGCGCCAGCAGCCCTCACGGAGGCGGCGAGCAGTACTTC. Translating it yields CASSPHGGGEQYF.